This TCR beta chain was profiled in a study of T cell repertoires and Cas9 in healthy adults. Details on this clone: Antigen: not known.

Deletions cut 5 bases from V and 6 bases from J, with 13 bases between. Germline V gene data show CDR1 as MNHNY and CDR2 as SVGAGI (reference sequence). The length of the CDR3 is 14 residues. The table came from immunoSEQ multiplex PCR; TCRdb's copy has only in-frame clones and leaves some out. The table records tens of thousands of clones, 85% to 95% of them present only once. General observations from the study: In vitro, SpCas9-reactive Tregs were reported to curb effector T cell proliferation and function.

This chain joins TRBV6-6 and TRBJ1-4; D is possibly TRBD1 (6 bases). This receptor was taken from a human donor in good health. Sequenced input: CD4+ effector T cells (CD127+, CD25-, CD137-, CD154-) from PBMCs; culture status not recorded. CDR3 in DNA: TGTGCCAGCAGTCACGCCGGGGGCGATGAAAAACTGTTTTTT. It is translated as CASSHAGGDEKLFF.